This T cell receptor (beta chain) appears in the sequencing data of a study of graft-versus-host responses after intestinal transplantation. About the study: Grafts were multivisceral, liver-intestinal, or isolated intestinal.

This clone was seen a single time. Its antigen is as yet unknown. Produced via immunoSEQ multiplex PCR; TCRdb's table is partial and in-frame only. This table holds some 14,000 clones, around 87% found once. The V segment lost 2 bases and the J segment 4 bases; nucleotides outside the gene matches: 8. Germline lookup yields CDR1 LGHNA and CDR2 YSLEER. This CDR3 comprises 15 residues. Overall study findings and caveats: Declining HvG levels early post-transplant were linked to peak circulating GvH clone levels. The marrow of recipients harbored GvH clones, and ileum or blood showed some of them first.

The chain links TRBV4-3 to TRBJ2-7; 7 nucleotides match TRBD1. This clonotype originated in a human patient who received an intestinal transplant, so some T cells may come from the graft donor. The sample was bone marrow, taken nearly 130 days after intestinal transplantation. The DNA of the CDR3 is TGCGCCAGCAGCCAACACAGGGGTTTGGGGTACGAGCAGTACTTC. As protein: CASSQHRGLGYEQYF.